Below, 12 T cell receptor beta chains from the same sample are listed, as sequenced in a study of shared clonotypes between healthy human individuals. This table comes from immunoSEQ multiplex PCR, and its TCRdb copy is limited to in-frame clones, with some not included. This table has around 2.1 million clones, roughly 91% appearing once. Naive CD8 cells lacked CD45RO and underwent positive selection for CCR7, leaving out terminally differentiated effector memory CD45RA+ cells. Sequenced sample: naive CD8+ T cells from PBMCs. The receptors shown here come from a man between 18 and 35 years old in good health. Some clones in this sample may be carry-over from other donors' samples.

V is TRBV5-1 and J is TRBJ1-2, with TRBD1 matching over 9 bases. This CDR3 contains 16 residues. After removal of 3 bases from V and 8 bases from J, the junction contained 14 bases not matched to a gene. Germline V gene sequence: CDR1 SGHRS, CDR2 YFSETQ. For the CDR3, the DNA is TGCGCCAGCAGCTCGGGACAGGGTCGTCTTTCGTTGGGCTACACCTTC. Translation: CASSSGQGRLSLGYTF.

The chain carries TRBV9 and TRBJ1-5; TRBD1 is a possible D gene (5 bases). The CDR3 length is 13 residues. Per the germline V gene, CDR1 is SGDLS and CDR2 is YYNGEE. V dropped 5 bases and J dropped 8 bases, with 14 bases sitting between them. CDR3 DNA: TGTGCCAGCAGGAAGGGGTGGGGTGAGCCCCAGCATTTT. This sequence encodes CASRKGWGEPQHF.

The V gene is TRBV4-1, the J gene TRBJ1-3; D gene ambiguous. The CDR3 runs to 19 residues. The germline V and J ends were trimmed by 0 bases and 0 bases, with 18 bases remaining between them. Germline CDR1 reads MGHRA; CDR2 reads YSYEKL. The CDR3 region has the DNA TGCGCCAGCAGCCAAGATTGGGGAAGGATGGGGATCTCTGGAAACACCATATATTTT. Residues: CASSQDWGRMGISGNTIYF.

In DNA form, the CDR3 reads TGTGCCAGCAGAGCGGGAAGGAACACTGAAGCTTTCTTT. It is translated as CASRAGRNTEAFF. The chain uses TRBV7-3 and TRBJ1-1; D remains unclear. The CDR3 consists of 13 residues. The V gene lost 6 bases and the J gene lost 1 base, with 9 bases spanning the gap. CDR1 and CDR2 (germline): SGHTA, FQGTGA.

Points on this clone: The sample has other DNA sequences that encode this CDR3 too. The CDR3 is CASSLRGTSYEQYF. CDR3 DNA sequence: TGTGCCAGCAGTCTCCGGGGGACGTCCTACGAGCAGTACTTC. The rearrangement uses TRBV27 and TRBJ2-7; D is perhaps TRBD2 (6 bases). The V gene lost 5 bases and the J gene lost 1 base, with 12 bases spanning the gap. Germline CDR1 reads MNHEY; CDR2 reads SMNVEV (reference sequence). This CDR3 spans 14 amino acids.

As DNA, the CDR3 is TGTGCCAGCAGCGTCAACTACGAGCAGTACTTC. It specifies CASSVNYEQYF. V gene TRBV11-2 combines with J gene TRBJ2-7; D uncertain. The CDR3 covers 11 residues. CDR1 is SGHAT and CDR2 is FQNNGV in the germline V gene. Trimming cost V 5 bases and J 3 bases, with 5 bases left between them.

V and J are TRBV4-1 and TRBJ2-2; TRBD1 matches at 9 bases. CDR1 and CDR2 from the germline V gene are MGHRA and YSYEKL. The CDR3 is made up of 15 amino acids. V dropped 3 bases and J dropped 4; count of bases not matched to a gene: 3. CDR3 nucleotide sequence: TGCGCCAGCAGCCAGGGACAGGGAACCACCGGGGAGCTGTTTTTT. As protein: CASSQGQGTTGELFF.

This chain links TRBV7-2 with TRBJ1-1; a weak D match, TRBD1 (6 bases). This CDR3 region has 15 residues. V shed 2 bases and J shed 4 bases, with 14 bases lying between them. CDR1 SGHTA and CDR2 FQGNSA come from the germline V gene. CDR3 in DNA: TGTGCCAGCAGCTTAAATGGGGGGCTGGGCACTGAAGCTTTCTTT. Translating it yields CASSLNGGLGTEAFF.

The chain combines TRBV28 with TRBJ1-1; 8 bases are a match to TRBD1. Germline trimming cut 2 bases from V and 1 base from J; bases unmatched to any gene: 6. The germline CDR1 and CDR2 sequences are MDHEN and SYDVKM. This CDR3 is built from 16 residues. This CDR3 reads CASSLRQGLGNTEAFF. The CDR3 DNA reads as TGTGCCAGCAGTTTAAGACAGGGGCTGGGGAACACTGAAGCTTTCTTT.

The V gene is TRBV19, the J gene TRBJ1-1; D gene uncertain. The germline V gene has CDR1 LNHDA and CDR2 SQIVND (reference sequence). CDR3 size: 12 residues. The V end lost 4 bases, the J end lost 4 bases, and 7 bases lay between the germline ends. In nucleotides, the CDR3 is TGTGCCAGTAGTACCTTATTCACTGAAGCTTTCTTT. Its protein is CASSTLFTEAFF.

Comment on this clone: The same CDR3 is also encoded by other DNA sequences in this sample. The DNA for the CDR3 is TGTGCCAGCAGCGTAGGGACTAGCTACGAGCAGTACTTC. It is translated as CASSVGTSYEQYF. The chain links TRBV9 to TRBJ2-7, with 7 positions matching TRBD2. Germline assignment: CDR1 SGDLS and CDR2 YYNGEE. Trimming at V came to 0 bases and at J to 3 bases, leaving 0 bases not matched to a gene. The CDR3 is made up of 13 amino acids.

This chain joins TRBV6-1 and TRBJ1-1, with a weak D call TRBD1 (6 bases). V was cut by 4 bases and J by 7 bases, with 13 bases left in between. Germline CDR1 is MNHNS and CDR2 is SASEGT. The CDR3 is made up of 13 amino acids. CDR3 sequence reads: CASSGGRGFEAFF. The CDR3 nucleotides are TGTGCCAGCAGTGGGGGGCGGGGTTTTGAAGCTTTCTTT.